A selection of T cell receptor beta chains follows, all from one sample in a study of blood T cell repertoires in COVID-19. Profiled with immunoSEQ multiplex PCR; TCRdb holds only in-frame clones, not every one. Among about 180,000 clones, around 80% were seen once, and the ten largest hold 12%. Sequencing input: peripheral blood. The receptors come from a woman aged 80 or older with COVID-19, enrolled during active disease. The CDR3 runs from the conserved cysteine through the conserved F or W. A D gene is named only where the DNA matches it firmly. Rows may omit the clone size; those that give it use once, few, many or a size class.

TRBV2	TRBD1	TRBJ2-2	once	TGTGCCAGCAGTCGACCCGGGACAGGGGTTAGGAACACCGGGGAGCTGTTTTTT	CASSRPGTGVRNTGELFF
TRBV6-6	TRBD1	TRBJ2-7	.	TGTGCCAGCAGTTCCCGACAGGGGCGATTCTACGAGCAGTACTTC	CASSSRQGRFYEQYF
TRBV2	.	TRBJ1-2	.	TGTGCCAGCAGTGCTCTCTCCTATGGCTACACCTTC	CASSALSYGYTF
TRBV6-2/TRBV6-3	.	TRBJ2-5	.	TGTGCCAGCAGTTTGGTTAGAGAGACCCAGTACTTC	CASSLVRETQYF
TRBV7-5	.	TRBJ2-7	few	TGTGCCAGAAGCTCGGCAGGGTCCTACGAGCAGTACTTC	CARSSAGSYEQYF
TRBV7-2	.	TRBJ1-2	once	TGTGCCAGCAGCTTAGTAGTTAGGGAGGAAGATGGCTACACCTTC	CASSLVVREEDGYTF
TRBV7-2	TRBD2	TRBJ2-7	.	TGTGCCAGCAGCTTAAGGGGAGCGGGGGCCTGGGAGCAGTACTTC	CASSLRGAGAWEQYF
TRBV6-5	TRBD1	TRBJ1-2	.	TGTGCCAGCAGTAACCCGACAGGGGGCTACTATGGCTACACCTTC	CASSNPTGGYYGYTF
TRBV19	TRBD1	TRBJ1-2	.	TGTGCCAGTAGTGTAACAGGGGCTAGTAACTATGGCTACACCTTC	CASSVTGASNYGYTF
TRBV2	TRBD2	TRBJ2-3	.	TGTGCCAGCAGGGGACTAGCGGGAGGGCGTAGCACAGATACGCAGTATTTT	CASRGLAGGRSTDTQYF
TRBV27	TRBD2	TRBJ2-1	.	TGTGCCAGCAGTTCGTCTAGCGGATACTCCTACAATGAGCAGTTCTTC	CASSSSSGYSYNEQFF
TRBV19	.	TRBJ1-5	.	TGTGCCAGTAGTATTGACAGGTCGTGGCAGCCCCAGCATTTT	CASSIDRSWQPQHF
TRBV20-1	.	TRBJ2-2	.	TGCAGTGCTAGTGGCCAGGGGAACACCGGGGAGCTGTTTTTT	CSASGQGNTGELFF
TRBV3-1/TRBV3-2	.	TRBJ1-2	.	TGTGCCAGCAGCTCCGGTCTTCTCTATGGCTACACCTTC	CASSSGLLYGYTF
TRBV5-1	.	TRBJ2-7	.	TGCGCCAGCAGCTTGGCCCTAGAATATTACGAGCAGTACTTC	CASSLALEYYEQYF
TRBV5-1	.	TRBJ1-6	.	TGCGCCAGCAGCTGGGGGCCCGATGAGGGGACCCTCCACTTT	CASSWGPDEGTLHF
TRBV2	.	TRBJ1-2	.	TGTGCCAGCGGTCCTAGCCCACGGAACTATGGCTACACCTTC	CASGPSPRNYGYTF
TRBV30	.	TRBJ2-2	.	TGTGCCTGGAGTCCCGGCAGGGTCGGTACCGGGGAGCTGTTTTTT	CAWSPGRVGTGELFF
TRBV3-1/TRBV3-2	.	TRBJ2-7	few	TGTGCCAGCAGCCAAGTTCCGACAGGTCCCTACGAGCAGTACTTC	CASSQVPTGPYEQYF
TRBV7-9	.	TRBJ1-1	.	TGTGCCAGCAGCTTAGCCGGGGGACTTGAAGCTTTCTTT	CASSLAGGLEAFF
TRBV5-5	TRBD1	TRBJ1-1	.	TGTGCCAGCAGCTTTAACAGGGGCGACACTGAAGCTTTCTTT	CASSFNRGDTEAFF
TRBV4-2	TRBD2	TRBJ2-5	.	TGTGCCAGCAGCCAAGAGAAGGGACTAGCGGGAGGAGCAGAGACCCAGTACTTC	CASSQEKGLAGGAETQYF
TRBV19	TRBD1	TRBJ1-1	.	TGTGCCAGTAGTTTACGACAGGGTGTGACTGAAGCTTTCTTT	CASSLRQGVTEAFF
TRBV2	.	TRBJ2-2	.	TGTGCCAGCCAGGGGGGCGGGAACACCGGGGAGCTGTTTTTT	CASQGGGNTGELFF
TRBV11-2	TRBD1	TRBJ2-4	.	TGTGCCAGCAGCGCAACAGGGGACATTCAGTACTTC	CASSATGDIQYF
TRBV27	TRBD2	TRBJ2-7	.	TGTGCCAGCAGTTTCGCCAAAGCGGGAGGGCTTTACGAGCAGTACTTC	CASSFAKAGGLYEQYF
TRBV5-5	.	TRBJ1-2	.	TGTGCCAGCAGCCCGTCGTTGGGACGGGAGAACTATGGCTACACCTTC	CASSPSLGRENYGYTF
TRBV7-9	.	TRBJ1-2	.	TGTGCCAGCAGCCTTGGAGCGGGTTTCTATGGCTACACCTTC	CASSLGAGFYGYTF
TRBV6-5	.	TRBJ2-5	few	TGTGCCAGCAGATCGGGGAGATGGGCCCAAGAGACCCAGTACTTC	CASRSGRWAQETQYF
TRBV2	.	TRBJ1-6	.	TGTGCCAGCAGTGGGGGAGGTCATTCACCCCTCCACTTT	CASSGGGHSPLHF
TRBV4-2	TRBD1	TRBJ2-2	.	TGTGCCAGCAGCCCCCAACAGGGGGCTATCGGGGAGCTGTTTTTT	CASSPQQGAIGELFF
TRBV6-5	TRBD1	TRBJ2-2	.	TGTGCCAGCAGTAAGACAGGGGGTAACGGGGAGCTGTTTTTT	CASSKTGGNGELFF
TRBV24-1	TRBD1	TRBJ1-2	.	TGTGCCACCAAATTTGACAGGGTCGATGGCTACACCTTC	CATKFDRVDGYTF
TRBV5-1	TRBD2	TRBJ2-1	.	TGCGCCAGCAGTCTCGGATCGGGGGGCTCCTACAATGAGCAGTTCTTC	CASSLGSGGSYNEQFF
TRBV19	.	TRBJ1-5	.	TGTGCCAGTAGTAAGTGGGGAGGTAGCAATCAGCCCCAGCATTTT	CASSKWGGSNQPQHF
TRBV6-5	TRBD1	TRBJ1-6	.	TGTGCCAGCAGAGGGACAGCCAATTCACCCCTCCACTTT	CASRGTANSPLHF
TRBV3-1/TRBV3-2	TRBD2	TRBJ2-7	.	TGTGCCAGCGGGGGGGCCTACGAGCAGTACTTC	CASGGAYEQYF
TRBV5-1	.	TRBJ2-3	.	TGCGCCAGCAGCAACGCGGGGTCTAGCACAGATACGCAGTATTTT	CASSNAGSSTDTQYF
TRBV7-9	.	TRBJ2-5	.	TGTGCCAGCAGCCAGGGCGGAGGGTACCAAGAGACCCAGTACTTC	CASSQGGGYQETQYF
TRBV2	TRBD1	TRBJ2-6	.	TGTGCCAGCATTAGGACAGGGGCCTCTGGGGCCAACGTCCTGACTTTC	CASIRTGASGANVLTF
TRBV6-5	TRBD1	TRBJ2-2	.	TGTGCCAGCAGTTACTACCGGGACAGGCGAACCGGGGAGCTGTTTTTT	CASSYYRDRRTGELFF
TRBV6-5	TRBD1	TRBJ2-3	.	TGTGCCAGCAGTTTCTCAGGGGGTGGAGATACGCAGTATTTT	CASSFSGGGDTQYF
TRBV4-3	.	TRBJ2-3	.	TGCGCCAGCAGCCAAGGAGAGGGGGTCACAGATACGCAGTATTTT	CASSQGEGVTDTQYF
TRBV11-3	.	TRBJ2-2	once	TGTGCCAGCAGCTTAAGGCGGGGCGGGGAGCTGTTTTTT	CASSLRRGGELFF
TRBV4-1	TRBD1	TRBJ2-1	.	TGCGCCAGCAGCCAACAAGGGGGCCTAGACTACAATGAGCAGTTCTTC	CASSQQGGLDYNEQFF
TRBV5-6	.	TRBJ1-4	few	TGTGCCAGCAGCTCAACTATTGGGGGCGGCAGACCCAATGAAAAACTGTTTTTT	CASSSTIGGGRPNEKLFF
TRBV7-8	.	TRBJ2-5	many	TGTGCCAGCAGCCCTATTTCTTTCCAAGAGACCCAGTACTTC	CASSPISFQETQYF